The T cell receptor (beta chain) under discussion was sequenced for a study of control samples from healthy donors and cancer patients. With 5 bases removed from V and 0 bases from J, the gap between germline ends came to 11 bases. The CDR3 is 14 residues long. CDR1 and CDR2 (germline): MNHEY, SVGEGT. Clones were sequenced by immunoSEQ multiplex PCR, and TCRdb holds only the in-frame ones, with some missing. The sample lists approximately 140,000 clones, 91% occurring once. V is TRBV6-2 or TRBV6-3 and J is TRBJ2-7; tentatively, D is TRBD1 (6 bases). The receptor was derived from a man aged 18 to 29 in good health. Sequencing used blood. CDR3 sequence (DNA): TGTGCCAGCAGTCTTACAGGGCTCTCCTACGAGCAGTACTTC. This codes for CASSLTGLSYEQYF.